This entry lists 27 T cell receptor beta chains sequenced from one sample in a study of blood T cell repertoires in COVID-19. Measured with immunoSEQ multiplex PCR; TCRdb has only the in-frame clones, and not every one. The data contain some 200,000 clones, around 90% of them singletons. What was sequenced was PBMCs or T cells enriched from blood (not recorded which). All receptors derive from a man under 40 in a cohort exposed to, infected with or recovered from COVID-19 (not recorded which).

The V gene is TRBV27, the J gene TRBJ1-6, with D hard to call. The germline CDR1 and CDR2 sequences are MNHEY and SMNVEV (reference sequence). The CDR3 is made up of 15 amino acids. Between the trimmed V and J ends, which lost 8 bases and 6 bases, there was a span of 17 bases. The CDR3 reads CASGEANVVNSPLHF. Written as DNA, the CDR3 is TGTGCCAGCGGGGAGGCGAATGTTGTTAATTCACCCCTCCACTTT.

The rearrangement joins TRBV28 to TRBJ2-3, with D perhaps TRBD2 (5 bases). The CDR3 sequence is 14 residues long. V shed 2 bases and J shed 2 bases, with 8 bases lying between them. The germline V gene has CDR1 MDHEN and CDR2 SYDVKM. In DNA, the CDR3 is TGTGCCAGCAGTTTAAGAGGGTTCACAGATACGCAGTATTTT. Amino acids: CASSLRGFTDTQYF.

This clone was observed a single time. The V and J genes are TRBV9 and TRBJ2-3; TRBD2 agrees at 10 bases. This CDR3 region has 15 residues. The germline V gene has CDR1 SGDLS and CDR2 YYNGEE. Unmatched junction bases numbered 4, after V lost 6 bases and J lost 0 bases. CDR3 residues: CASTELAGSTDTQYF. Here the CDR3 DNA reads TGTGCCAGCACGGAACTAGCGGGGAGCACAGATACGCAGTATTTT.

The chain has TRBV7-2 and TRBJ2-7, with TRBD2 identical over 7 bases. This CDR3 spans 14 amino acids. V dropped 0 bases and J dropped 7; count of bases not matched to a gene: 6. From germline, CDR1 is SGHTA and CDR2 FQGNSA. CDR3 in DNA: TGTGCCAGCAGCTTAGCGGGAGGGCCCCGGGAGCAGTACTTC. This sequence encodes CASSLAGGPREQYF.

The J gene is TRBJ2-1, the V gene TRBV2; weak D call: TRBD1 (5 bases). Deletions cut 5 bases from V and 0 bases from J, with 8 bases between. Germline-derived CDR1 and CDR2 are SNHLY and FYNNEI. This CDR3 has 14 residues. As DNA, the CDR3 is TGTGCCAGCAGTCCAGGGCTCTCCTACAATGAGCAGTTCTTC. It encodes CASSPGLSYNEQFF.

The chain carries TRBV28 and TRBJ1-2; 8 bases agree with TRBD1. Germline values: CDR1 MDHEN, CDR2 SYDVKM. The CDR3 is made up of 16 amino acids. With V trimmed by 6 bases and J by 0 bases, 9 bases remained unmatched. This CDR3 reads CASRPQGAITNYGYTF. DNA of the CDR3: TGTGCCAGCAGACCCCAGGGGGCCATAACTAACTATGGCTACACCTTC.

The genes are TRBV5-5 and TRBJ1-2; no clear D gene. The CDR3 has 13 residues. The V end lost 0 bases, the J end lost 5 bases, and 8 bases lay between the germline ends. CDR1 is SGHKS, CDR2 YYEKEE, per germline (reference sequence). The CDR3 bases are TGTGCCAGCAGCTTGGTAGAGGGATATGGCTACACCTTC. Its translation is CASSLVEGYGYTF.

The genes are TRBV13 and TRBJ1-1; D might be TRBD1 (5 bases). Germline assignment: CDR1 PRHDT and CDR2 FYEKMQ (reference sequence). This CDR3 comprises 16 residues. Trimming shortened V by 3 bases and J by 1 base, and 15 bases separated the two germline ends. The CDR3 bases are TGTGCCAGCAGCTTCAGGGTGTCCCGAGGGAACACTGAAGCTTTCTTT. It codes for CASSFRVSRGNTEAFF.

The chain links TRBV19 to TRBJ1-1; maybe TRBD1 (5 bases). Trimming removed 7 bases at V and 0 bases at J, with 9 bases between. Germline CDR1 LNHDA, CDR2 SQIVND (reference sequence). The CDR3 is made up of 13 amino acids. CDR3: CASNQGLNTEAFF. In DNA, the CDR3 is TGTGCCAGTAATCAGGGTCTGAACACTGAAGCTTTCTTT.

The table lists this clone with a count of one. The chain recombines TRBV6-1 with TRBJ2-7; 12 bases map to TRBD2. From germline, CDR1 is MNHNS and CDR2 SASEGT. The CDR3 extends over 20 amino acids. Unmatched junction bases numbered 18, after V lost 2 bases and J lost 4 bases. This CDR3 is CASSERGGKTLAGGLYEQYF. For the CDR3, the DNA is TGTGCCAGCAGTGAACGGGGAGGGAAAACCCTAGCGGGAGGGCTTTACGAGCAGTACTTC.

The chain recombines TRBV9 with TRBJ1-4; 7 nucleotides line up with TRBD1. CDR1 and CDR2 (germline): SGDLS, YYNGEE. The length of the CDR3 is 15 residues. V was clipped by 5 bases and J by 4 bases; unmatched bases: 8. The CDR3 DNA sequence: TGTGCCAGCAGTGCACGGGGACAGATTAATGAAAAACTGTTTTTT. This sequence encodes CASSARGQINEKLFF.

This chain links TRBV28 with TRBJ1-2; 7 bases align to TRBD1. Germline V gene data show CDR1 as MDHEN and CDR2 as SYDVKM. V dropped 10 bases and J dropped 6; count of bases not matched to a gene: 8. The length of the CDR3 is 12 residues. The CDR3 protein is CATDRKRNGYTF. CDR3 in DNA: TGTGCCACGGACAGGAAAAGGAATGGCTACACCTTC.

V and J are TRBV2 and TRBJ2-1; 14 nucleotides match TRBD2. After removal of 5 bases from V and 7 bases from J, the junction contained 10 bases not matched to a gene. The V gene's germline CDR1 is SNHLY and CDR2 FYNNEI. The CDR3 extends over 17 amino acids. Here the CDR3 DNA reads TGTGCCAGCAGTCGGGGACTAGCGGGAGATTACACGAATGAGCAGTTCTTC. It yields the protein CASSRGLAGDYTNEQFF.

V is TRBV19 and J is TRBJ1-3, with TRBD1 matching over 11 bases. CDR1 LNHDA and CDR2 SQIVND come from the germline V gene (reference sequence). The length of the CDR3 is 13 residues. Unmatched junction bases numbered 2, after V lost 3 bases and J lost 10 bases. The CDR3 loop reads CASSIGQGATIYF. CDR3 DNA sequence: TGTGCCAGTAGTATCGGACAGGGGGCAACCATATATTTT.

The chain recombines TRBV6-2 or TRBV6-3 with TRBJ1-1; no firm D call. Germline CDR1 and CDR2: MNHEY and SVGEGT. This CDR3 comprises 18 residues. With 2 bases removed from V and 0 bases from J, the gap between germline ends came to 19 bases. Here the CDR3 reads CASSYRPLSGQLNTEAFF. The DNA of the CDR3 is TGTGCCAGCAGTTACCGTCCACTCTCGGGTCAGCTGAACACTGAAGCTTTCTTT.

CDR3 amino acids: CASSLPPPRETQYF. The DNA for the CDR3 is TGTGCCAGCAGTTTACCCCCCCCCAGGGAGACCCAGTACTTC. This chain joins TRBV28 and TRBJ2-5, with D unclear. The length of the CDR3 is 14 residues. The germline V gene encodes CDR1 MDHEN and CDR2 SYDVKM. Between the trimmed V and J ends, which lost 2 bases and 5 bases, there was a span of 12 bases.

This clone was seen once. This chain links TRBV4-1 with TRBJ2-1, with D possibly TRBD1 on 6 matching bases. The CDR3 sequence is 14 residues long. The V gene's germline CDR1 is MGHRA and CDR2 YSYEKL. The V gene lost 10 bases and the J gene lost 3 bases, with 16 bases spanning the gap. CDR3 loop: CATSRQDLYNEQFF. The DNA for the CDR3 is TGCGCCACCTCACGACAGGACCTCTACAATGAGCAGTTCTTC.

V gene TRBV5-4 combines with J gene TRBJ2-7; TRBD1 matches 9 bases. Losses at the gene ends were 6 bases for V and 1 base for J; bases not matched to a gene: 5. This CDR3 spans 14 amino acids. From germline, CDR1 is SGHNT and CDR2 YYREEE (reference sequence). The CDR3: CASNSGTGSYEQYF. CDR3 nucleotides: TGTGCCAGCAACTCCGGGACAGGGTCCTACGAGCAGTACTTC.

CDR3 DNA sequence: TGCGCCAGCAGCTTTGGGACAGTCACACAAGAGACCCAGTACTTC. It yields the protein CASSFGTVTQETQYF. The chain links TRBV5-1 to TRBJ2-5, with 7 nucleotides matching TRBD1. V trimming: 2 bases; J trimming: 2 bases; junction bases outside the gene matches: 6. This CDR3 is 15 amino acids long. Germline-derived CDR1 and CDR2 are SGHRS and YFSETQ.

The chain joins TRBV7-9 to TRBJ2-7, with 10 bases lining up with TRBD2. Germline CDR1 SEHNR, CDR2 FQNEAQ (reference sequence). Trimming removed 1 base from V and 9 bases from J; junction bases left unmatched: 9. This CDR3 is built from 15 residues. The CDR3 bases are TGTGCCAGCAGCTTAGATGAGCGGGAGGGCCCGGGGCAGTACTTC. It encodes CASSLDEREGPGQYF.

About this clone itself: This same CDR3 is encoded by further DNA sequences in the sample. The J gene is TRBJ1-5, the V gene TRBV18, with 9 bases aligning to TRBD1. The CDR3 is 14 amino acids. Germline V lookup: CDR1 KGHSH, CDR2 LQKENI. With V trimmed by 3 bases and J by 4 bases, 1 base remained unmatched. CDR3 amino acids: CASSPGTGNQPQHF. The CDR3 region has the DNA TGTGCCAGCTCACCTGGGACAGGGAATCAGCCCCAGCATTTT.

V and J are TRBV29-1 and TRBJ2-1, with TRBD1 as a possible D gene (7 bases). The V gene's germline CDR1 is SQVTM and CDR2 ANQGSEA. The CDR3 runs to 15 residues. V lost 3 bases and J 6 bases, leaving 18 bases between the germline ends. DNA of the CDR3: TGCAGCGTTGACGTGAACAGGGGACTGGTCAATGAGCAGTTCTTC. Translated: CSVDVNRGLVNEQFF.

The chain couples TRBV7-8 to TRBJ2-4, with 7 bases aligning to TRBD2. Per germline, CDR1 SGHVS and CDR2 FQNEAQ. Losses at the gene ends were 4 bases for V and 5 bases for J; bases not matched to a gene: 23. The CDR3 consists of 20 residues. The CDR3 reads CASSSSTLISGRVGENIQYF. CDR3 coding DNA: TGTGCCAGCAGCTCCTCGACTCTGATTAGCGGGCGGGTTGGAGAAAACATTCAGTACTTC.

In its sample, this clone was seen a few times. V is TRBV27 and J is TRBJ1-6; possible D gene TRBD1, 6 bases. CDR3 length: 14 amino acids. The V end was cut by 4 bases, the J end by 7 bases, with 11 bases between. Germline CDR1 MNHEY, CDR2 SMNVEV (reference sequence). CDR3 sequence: CASSSGVGNSPLHF. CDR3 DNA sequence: TGTGCCAGCAGTTCAGGGGTCGGGAATTCACCCCTCCACTTT.

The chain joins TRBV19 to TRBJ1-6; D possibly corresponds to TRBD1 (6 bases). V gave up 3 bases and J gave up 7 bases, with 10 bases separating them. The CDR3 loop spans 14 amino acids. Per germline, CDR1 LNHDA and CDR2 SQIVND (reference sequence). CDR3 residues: CASSIRGGNSPLHF. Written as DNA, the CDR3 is TGTGCCAGTAGTATCAGGGGTGGAAATTCACCCCTCCACTTT.

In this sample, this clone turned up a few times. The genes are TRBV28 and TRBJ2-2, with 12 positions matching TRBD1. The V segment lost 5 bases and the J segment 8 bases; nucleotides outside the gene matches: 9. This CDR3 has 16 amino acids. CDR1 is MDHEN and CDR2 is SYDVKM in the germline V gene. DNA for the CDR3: TGTGCCAGCAGTCCTGGGACAGGGGGCGACTCTGGGGAGCTGTTTTTT. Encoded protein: CASSPGTGGDSGELFF.

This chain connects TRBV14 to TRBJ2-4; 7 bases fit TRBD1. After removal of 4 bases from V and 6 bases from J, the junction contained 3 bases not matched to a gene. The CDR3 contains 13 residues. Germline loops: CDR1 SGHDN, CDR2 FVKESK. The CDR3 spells CASSPRDRNIQYF. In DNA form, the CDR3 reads TGTGCCAGCAGCCCCCGGGACAGAAACATTCAGTACTTC.